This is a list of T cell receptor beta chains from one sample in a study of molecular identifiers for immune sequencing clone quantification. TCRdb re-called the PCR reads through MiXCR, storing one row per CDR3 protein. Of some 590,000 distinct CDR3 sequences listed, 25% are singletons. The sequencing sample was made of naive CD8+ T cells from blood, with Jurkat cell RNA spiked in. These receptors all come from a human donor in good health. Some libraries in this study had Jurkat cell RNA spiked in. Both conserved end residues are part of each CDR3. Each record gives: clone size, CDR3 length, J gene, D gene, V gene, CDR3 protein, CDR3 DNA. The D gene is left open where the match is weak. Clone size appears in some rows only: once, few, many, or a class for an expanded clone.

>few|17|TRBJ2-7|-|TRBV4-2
CASSQEGGAGSSYEQYF
TGTGCCAGCAGCCAAGAGGGCGGGGCAGGTAGCTCCTACGAGCAGTACTTC
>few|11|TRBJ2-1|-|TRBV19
CASRSYNEQFF
TGTGCCAGTAGGTCCTACAATGAGCAGTTCTTC
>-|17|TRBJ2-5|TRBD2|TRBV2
CASKQNGLAEYQETQYF
TGTGCCAGCAAACAGAACGGACTAGCGGAGTACCAAGAGACCCAGTACTTC
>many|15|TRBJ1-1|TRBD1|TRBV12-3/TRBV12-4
CASSQRQGVLTEAFF
TGTGCCAGCAGTCAGAGACAGGGGGTCCTTACTGAAGCTTTCTTT
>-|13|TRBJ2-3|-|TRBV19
CASSMGPPDTQYF
TGTGCCAGTAGTATGGGCCCGCCAGATACGCAGTATTTT
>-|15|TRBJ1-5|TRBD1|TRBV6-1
CAGSDRAYSNQLQHF
TGTGCCGGATCCGACAGGGCGTATAGCAATCAGCTCCAGCATTTT
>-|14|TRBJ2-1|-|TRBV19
CASSWGMSYNEQFF
TGTGCCAGTAGTTGGGGGATGTCCTACAATGAGCAGTTCTTC
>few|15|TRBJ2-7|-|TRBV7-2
CASSLSWDGFYEQYF
TGTGCCAGCAGCTTATCGTGGGACGGCTTCTACGAGCAGTACTTC
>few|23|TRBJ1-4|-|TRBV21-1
CASSKAPKPIRENENATNEKLFF
TGTGCCAGCAGCAAAGCGCCCAAACCGATAAGGGAGAATGAAAACGCAACTAATGAAAAACTGTTTTTT
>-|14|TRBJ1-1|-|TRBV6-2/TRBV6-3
CACSYSPGNTEAFF
TGTGCCTGCAGTTACTCCCCCGGAAACACTGAAGCTTTCTTT